This T cell receptor beta chain was sequenced in a study of identical twins. CDR1 is SQVTM and CDR2 is ANQGSEA in the germline V gene. This CDR3 is 11 amino acids long. This clonotype was seen a few times. The target antigen is unknown. A universal primer site was incorporated via template switching, and the cDNA contained unique molecular identifiers. TCRdb redid the calling of the 5' RACE reads with MiXCR, one entry per CDR3 protein. The sample lists around 530,000 distinct CDR3 sequences, around 15% occurring once. Study conclusions and caveats: Alpha sequences that were out-of-frame and twin-shared showed an excess of low generation probability. Diverse VJ usage suggested most zero-insertion clonotypes were not invariant T cells.

The same sample was also used in a study of yellow fever vaccine responses in identical twins.

Specimen: CD4+ T cells sorted from blood. The clonotype originates from a woman aged 18-35 years in good health. This rearrangement joins TRBV29-1 to TRBJ1-1, with TRBD1 identical over 7 bases. The chain's CDR3 is CSHRGNTEAFF. In DNA, the CDR3 is TGCAGTCACAGGGGGAACACTGAAGCTTTCTTT.